Listed below are T cell receptor beta chains from one sample, sequenced in a study of Graves' ophthalmopathy and Graves' hyperthyroidism. MiXCR was run by TCRdb on the multiplex PCR reads, yielding one entry per CDR3 protein. The top ten hold about 40% of the sample, which has almost 750,000 distinct CDR3 sequences, 35% to 50% seen once. Source material: peripheral blood. The receptors stem from an adult man with Graves' ophthalmopathy. CDR3s include the opening cysteine and the closing phenylalanine or tryptophan. A D gene is named only where the DNA matches it firmly. For some rows the clone size is stated as once, few or many, or as a class when expanded; others skip it.

J: TRBJ2-2; D: -; size: -; V: TRBV25-1; DNA: TGTGCCAGCAGTCCATATAGCGGCACCGGGGAGCTGTTTTTT; CDR3: CASSPYSGTGELFF
J: TRBJ1-5; D: TRBD1; size: many; V: TRBV15; DNA: TGTGCCACCAGCAGAGATCACAGGGGAAGGGGCAATCAGCCCCAGCATTTT; CDR3: CATSRDHRGRGNQPQHF
J: TRBJ2-5; D: TRBD2; size: many; V: TRBV5-8; DNA: TGTGCCAGCAGCTTGCTAGCGGGGGGGCGAGAGACCCAGTACTTC; CDR3: CASSLLAGGRETQYF
J: TRBJ1-4; D: -; size: many; V: TRBV19; DNA: TGTGCCAGTAGCAACAGAAAAGGGAGTGAAAAACTGTTTTTT; CDR3: CASSNRKGSEKLFF
J: TRBJ1-5; D: TRBD1; size: -; V: TRBV10-3; DNA: TGTGCCATCAAGGGGGCACCAAATCAGCCCCAGCATTTT; CDR3: CAIKGAPNQPQHF
J: TRBJ2-7; D: -; size: -; V: TRBV2; DNA: TGTGCCAGCAGCTTAGATACAGGGCCGTACGAGCGGTACTTC; CDR3: CASSLDTGPYERYF
J: TRBJ1-6; D: -; size: -; V: TRBV4-2; DNA: TGTGCCAGCAGCCAAACCCGGACACAACATTCACCCCTCCACTTT; CDR3: CASSQTRTQHSPLHF
J: TRBJ2-5; D: -; size: many; V: TRBV7-8; DNA: TGTGCCAGCAGCGTACAGGGCGGGGGAGAGACCCAGTACTTC; CDR3: CASSVQGGGETQYF
J: TRBJ1-2; D: -; size: many; V: TRBV7-2; DNA: TGTGCCAGCAGCTTAGTACCGACGCAGGGTGGCTACACCTTC; CDR3: CASSLVPTQGGYTF
J: TRBJ2-7; D: -; size: many; V: TRBV27; DNA: TGTGCCAGCAGTTTAGGGCGGAACTTCTACGAGCAGTACTTC; CDR3: CASSLGRNFYEQYF
J: TRBJ1-5; D: -; size: few; V: TRBV10-3; DNA: TGTGCCAGCAGTTACTCGACGGAGATCCCCAGCAATCAGCCCCAGCATTTT; CDR3: CASSYSTEIPSNQPQHF
J: TRBJ2-5; D: -; size: -; V: TRBV30; DNA: TGTGCCTGGAGAGCCAGCGGGCGGCTAGAGACCCAGTACTTC; CDR3: CAWRASGRLETQYF
J: TRBJ2-5; D: -; size: -; V: TRBV12-3/TRBV12-4; DNA: TGTGCCAGCAGTGCTTCATGGGGAGAGACCCAGTACTTC; CDR3: CASSASWGETQYF
J: TRBJ1-1; D: -; size: -; V: TRBV12-3/TRBV12-4; DNA: TGTGCCAGCAGTTCTAAGGGAATCGCGAGGACTGAAGCTTTCTTT; CDR3: CASSSKGIARTEAFF
J: TRBJ2-7; D: -; size: -; V: TRBV10-3; DNA: TGTGCCATCAGTGGAGGGGGTACCTACGAGCAGTACTTC; CDR3: CAISGGGTYEQYF
J: TRBJ1-4; D: -; size: many; V: TRBV7-9; DNA: TGTGCCAGCAGCTTAGTTCGGCCTAATAATGAAAAACTGTTTTTT; CDR3: CASSLVRPNNEKLFF
J: TRBJ1-3; D: TRBD1; size: -; V: TRBV5-1; DNA: TGCGCCAGCAGCCCGACCGGATTTGACAGGGGCGGCTCTGGAAACACCATATATTTT; CDR3: CASSPTGFDRGGSGNTIYF
J: TRBJ1-4; D: -; size: -; V: TRBV10-3; DNA: TGTGCCATCAGCCCGGGAGCCAGGGTCAATGAAAAACTGTTTTTT; CDR3: CAISPGARVNEKLFF
J: TRBJ1-4; D: -; size: -; V: TRBV19; DNA: TGTGCCAGTAGTTCGACCGCTTTCGTGTGGGAAAAACTGTTTTTT; CDR3: CASSSTAFVWEKLFF
J: TRBJ1-4; D: -; size: -; V: TRBV19; DNA: TGTGCCAGTAGTATGGAGGGTTTCGGTAATGAAAAACTGTTTTTT; CDR3: CASSMEGFGNEKLFF
J: TRBJ2-5; D: TRBD2; size: few; V: TRBV20-1; DNA: TGCAGTGCTTCACTAGCGGGGGGTGAGGAGACCCAGTACTTC; CDR3: CSASLAGGEETQYF
J: TRBJ1-3; D: TRBD1; size: once; V: TRBV2; DNA: TGTGCCAGCAGAGACAGGGATGGAAACACCATACATTTT; CDR3: CASRDRDGNTIHF
J: TRBJ2-7; D: TRBD2; size: -; V: TRBV20-1; DNA: TGCAGTGCGAAACGACCGGGACTAGCGGGTCATCGGGACGACGAGCAGTACTTC; CDR3: CSAKRPGLAGHRDDEQYF